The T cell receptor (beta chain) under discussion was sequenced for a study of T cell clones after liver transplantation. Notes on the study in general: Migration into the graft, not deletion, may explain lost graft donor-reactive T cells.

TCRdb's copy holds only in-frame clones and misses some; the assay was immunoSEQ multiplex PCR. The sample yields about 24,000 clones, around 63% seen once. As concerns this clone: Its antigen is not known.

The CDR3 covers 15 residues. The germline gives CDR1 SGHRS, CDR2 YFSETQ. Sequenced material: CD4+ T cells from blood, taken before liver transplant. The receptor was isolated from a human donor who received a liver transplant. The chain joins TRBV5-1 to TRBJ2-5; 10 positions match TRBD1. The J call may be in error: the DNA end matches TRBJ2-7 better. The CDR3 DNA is TGCGCCAGCAGCTCCCCGACAGGGGGCTCTTACGAGCAGTACTTC. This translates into CASSSPTGGSYEQYF.